Listed below are T cell receptor beta chains from one sample, sequenced in a study of blood T cells in healthy people across ages. TCRdb reprocessed the 5' RACE reads via MiXCR and lists one record per CDR3 protein. In the table there are 1.5 million to 2 million distinct CDR3 sequences, approximately 28% of which are singletons. The sample taken for sequencing was blood. The source of these receptors is a woman in her 30s in good health. CDR3s include the opening cysteine and the closing phenylalanine or tryptophan. The D gene is left open where the match is weak. Where a row states a size, it is once, few, many or the class of an expanded clone; other rows omit it.

TRBJ2-5,TRBV11-1,TRBD2,.,TGTGCCAGCAGCTTAACAACTAGCGGGGCGACAATTCGGTACCAAGAGACCCAGTACTTC,CASSLTTSGATIRYQETQYF
TRBJ2-1,TRBV24-1,.,many,TGTGCCACCAGTGATCCGGAGGGGGCACATGAGCAGTTCTTC,CATSDPEGAHEQFF
TRBJ1-2,TRBV29-1,.,few,TGCAGCGTTGAAGGCCCGGGGGGCTACACCTTC,CSVEGPGGYTF
TRBJ2-7,TRBV7-2,TRBD2,.,TGTGCCAGCAACCAGGGACTAGCGGAGGCCTACGAGCAGTACTTC,CASNQGLAEAYEQYF
TRBJ2-2,TRBV9,.,.,TGTGCCAGCAGCGTAGATGGGACATCCCAGGGGAGCACCGGGGAGCTGTTTTTT,CASSVDGTSQGSTGELFF
TRBJ1-1,TRBV20-1,.,.,TGCAGTGCCAAACGCAGGATACCTGAAGCTTTCTTT,CSAKRRIPEAFF
TRBJ2-5,TRBV10-1,TRBD2,.,TGCGCCAGCAGTGAAAGGAGCGGGGGGCCCCAAGAGACCCAGTACTTC,CASSERSGGPQETQYF
TRBJ2-5,TRBV12-3/TRBV12-4,.,.,TGTGCCAGCACAAAAGGGCAGCGAGAGACCCAGTACTTC,CASTKGQRETQYF
TRBJ2-5,TRBV28,.,many,TGTGCCAGCAGTCCCCAAGGGGCAGGGGGGGAAGAGACCCAGTACTTC,CASSPQGAGGEETQYF
TRBJ2-7,TRBV5-1,.,many,TGTGCCAGCAGCTTAGAGGGCAGCTACGAGCAGTACTTC,CASSLEGSYEQYF
TRBJ1-4,TRBV28,.,.,TGTGCCAGCAGACCTCAATTCGGAAGGGGGTCCGCCGATAATGAAAAACTGTTTTTT,CASRPQFGRGSADNEKLFF
TRBJ2-1,TRBV5-1,TRBD2,.,TGCGCCAGCAGCTTTAGGAGCGGGGGGGTAAATGAGCAGTTCTTC,CASSFRSGGVNEQFF
TRBJ2-1,TRBV6-5,TRBD2,.,TGTGCCAGCGGTTACTCACGCGGGAGGTCTCTTTGGGATGAGCAGTTCTTC,CASGYSRGRSLWDEQFF
TRBJ2-5,TRBV11-2,TRBD1,few,TGTGCCAGCAGCTTAGGGGACAGGGGCTTCCAAGAGACCCAGTACTTC,CASSLGDRGFQETQYF
TRBJ1-1,TRBV30,.,few,TGTGCCTGGAGCGCTCAGGAAGCTTTCTTT,CAWSAQEAFF
TRBJ2-1,TRBV5-5,.,.,TGTGCCAGCAGCTGGGAGGACAATGAGCAGTTCTTC,CASSWEDNEQFF
TRBJ2-7,TRBV18,TRBD2,.,TGTGCCAGCTCAACAGGGACTAGCGGGACCGTCCCCTACGAGCAGTACTTC,CASSTGTSGTVPYEQYF
TRBJ2-1,TRBV20-1,TRBD2,.,TGCAGTGCTGGAGCCATGCCCGGGACTAGCGGGGGGGCCGGATTCAATGAGCAGTTCTTC,CSAGAMPGTSGGAGFNEQFF
TRBJ1-1,TRBV5-4,.,.,TGTGCCAGCAGCTTGGCGGGAATGGGGGGGGGCACTGAAGCTTTCTTT,CASSLAGMGGGTEAFF
TRBJ1-2,TRBV27,.,.,TGTGCCAGCAGTTCTCTAGGGACTTTATATGGCTACACCTTC,CASSSLGTLYGYTF
TRBJ2-5,TRBV27,.,few,TGTGCCAGCAGTGTCCTACAGGGCTTGGGAGAGACCCAGTACTTC,CASSVLQGLGETQYF
TRBJ2-3,TRBV12-3/TRBV12-4,.,.,TGTGCCATCAGGACTTCTAGCACAGATACGCAGTATTTT,CAIRTSSTDTQYF
TRBJ2-1,TRBV11-2,TRBD2,.,TGTGCCAGCAGCCGCAGAGACAGCGGGATTAGTTACAATGAGCAGTTCTTC,CASSRRDSGISYNEQFF
TRBJ2-1,TRBV5-1,.,.,TGCGCCAGCGGCTTGGATAAACAGGGATGGGAGCAGTTCTTC,CASGLDKQGWEQFF
TRBJ1-1,TRBV29-1,.,.,TGCAGCGTTGTCATTAGGGGGGGGATAAACACTGAAGCTTTCTTT,CSVVIRGGINTEAFF
TRBJ2-5,TRBV5-1,TRBD2,few,TGCGCCAGCAGCGTTAGCGGGAGGGCCAAAGAGACCCAGTACTTC,CASSVSGRAKETQYF
TRBJ2-5,TRBV20-1,.,.,TGCAGTGCTAGAGAACCTAGAAAGGGGGCCCAGTACTTC,CSAREPRKGAQYF